A selection of T cell receptor beta chains follows, all from one sample in a study of blood T cells in healthy people across ages. TCRdb passed the 5' RACE reads through MiXCR, listing each CDR3 protein once. Found here are 800,000 or so distinct CDR3 sequences, about half of them singletons; the top ten hold around 18%. Sample: blood. The receptors here all came from a man older than 75 in good health. Both conserved end residues are part of each CDR3. A D gene is named only where the DNA matches it firmly. Clone size is shown for a subset of rows, as once, few, many or a class of expanded clone.

j_call	clone_size	d_call	v_call	cdr3_nt	cdr3_aa
TRBJ2-1	NA	NA	TRBV7-2	TGTGCCAGCAGCTTAGTTGGCCCAGACAATGAGCAGTTCTTC	CASSLVGPDNEQFF
TRBJ2-1	few	NA	TRBV29-1	TGCAGCGGCGCAACAGGGAATGAGCAGTTCTTC	CSGATGNEQFF
TRBJ2-5	NA	NA	TRBV4-1	TGCGCCAGCAGCCCGAGGGCAGGGACCCCGCAAGAGACCCAGTACTTC	CASSPRAGTPQETQYF
TRBJ1-6	NA	NA	TRBV9	TGTGCCAGCAGCGTGAGGGGAAATAATTCACCCCTCCACTTT	CASSVRGNNSPLHF
TRBJ2-3	few	TRBD2	TRBV12-3/TRBV12-4	TGTGCCAGCAGACCGGGACTAGCGGGAGGGGGCACAGATACGCAGTATTTT	CASRPGLAGGGTDTQYF
TRBJ1-6	NA	NA	TRBV10-3	TGTGCCATCAGTGAGTCGGGATATAATTCACCCCTCCACTTT	CAISESGYNSPLHF
TRBJ2-7	few	NA	TRBV20-1	TGCAGTGCCACACTAGCTTTGAGCTCCTACGAGCAGTACTTC	CSATLALSSYEQYF
TRBJ2-5	NA	NA	TRBV5-1	TGCGCCAGCAGCTTGGTGGCCCGGGAGACCCAGTACTTC	CASSLVARETQYF
TRBJ1-6	NA	NA	TRBV7-9	TGTGCCAGCAGCCTCAACGATCCCGGGTCACCCCTCCACTTT	CASSLNDPGSPLHF
TRBJ2-5	few	NA	TRBV29-1	TGCAGCGCTGGAGCCACCAATGAGCAGTACTTC	CSAGATNEQYF
TRBJ2-7	NA	TRBD1	TRBV5-1	TGCGCCAGCAGCGCCACAGGGGGTTTGGTACACGAGCAGTACTTC	CASSATGGLVHEQYF
TRBJ2-1	once	NA	TRBV9	TGTGCCAGCAAAAACGCTCAGGATGAGCAGTTCTTC	CASKNAQDEQFF
TRBJ2-7	once	NA	TRBV30	TGTGCCTGGAGTGTGGCTCTAGCGCGATACGAGCAGTACTTC	CAWSVALARYEQYF
TRBJ2-2	NA	TRBD2	TRBV7-8	TGTGCCAGCAGCCCGAGCGGGAGGGCCGGCGGGGAGCTGTTTTTT	CASSPSGRAGGELFF